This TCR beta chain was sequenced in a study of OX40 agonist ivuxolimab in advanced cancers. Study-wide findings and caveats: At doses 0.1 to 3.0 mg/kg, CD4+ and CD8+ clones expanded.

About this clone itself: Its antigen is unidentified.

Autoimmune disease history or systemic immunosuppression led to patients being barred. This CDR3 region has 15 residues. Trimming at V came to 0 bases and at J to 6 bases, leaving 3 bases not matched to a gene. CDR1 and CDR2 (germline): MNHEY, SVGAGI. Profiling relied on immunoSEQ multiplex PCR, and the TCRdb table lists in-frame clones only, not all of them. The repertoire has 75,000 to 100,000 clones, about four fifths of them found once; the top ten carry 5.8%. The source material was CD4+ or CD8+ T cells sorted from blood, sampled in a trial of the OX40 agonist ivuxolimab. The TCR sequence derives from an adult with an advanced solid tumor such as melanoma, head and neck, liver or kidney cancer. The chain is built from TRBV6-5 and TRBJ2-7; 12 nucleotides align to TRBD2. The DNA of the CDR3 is TGTGCCAGCAGTTACTCAGAACTAGCGGGAGGCGAGCAGTACTTC. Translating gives CASSYSELAGGEQYF.